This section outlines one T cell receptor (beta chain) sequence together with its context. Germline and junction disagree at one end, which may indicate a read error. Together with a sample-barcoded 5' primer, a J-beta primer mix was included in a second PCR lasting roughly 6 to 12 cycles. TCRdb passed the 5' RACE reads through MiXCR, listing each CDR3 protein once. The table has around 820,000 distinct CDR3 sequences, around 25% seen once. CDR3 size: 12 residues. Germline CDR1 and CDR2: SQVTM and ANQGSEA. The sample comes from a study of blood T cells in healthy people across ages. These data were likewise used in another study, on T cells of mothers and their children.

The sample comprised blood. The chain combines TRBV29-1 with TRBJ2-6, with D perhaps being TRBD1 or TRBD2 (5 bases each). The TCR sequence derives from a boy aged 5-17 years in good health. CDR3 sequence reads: CSVETGADVLTF. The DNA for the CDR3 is TGCAGCGTTGAAACCGGGGCCGACGTCCTGACTTTC. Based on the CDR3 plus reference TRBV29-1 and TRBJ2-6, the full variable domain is SAVISQKPSRDICQRGTSLTIQCQVDSQVTMMFWYRQQPGQSLTLIATANQGSEATYESGFVIDKFPISRPNLTFSTLTVSNMSPEDSSIYLCSVETGADVLTFGAGSRLTVL.